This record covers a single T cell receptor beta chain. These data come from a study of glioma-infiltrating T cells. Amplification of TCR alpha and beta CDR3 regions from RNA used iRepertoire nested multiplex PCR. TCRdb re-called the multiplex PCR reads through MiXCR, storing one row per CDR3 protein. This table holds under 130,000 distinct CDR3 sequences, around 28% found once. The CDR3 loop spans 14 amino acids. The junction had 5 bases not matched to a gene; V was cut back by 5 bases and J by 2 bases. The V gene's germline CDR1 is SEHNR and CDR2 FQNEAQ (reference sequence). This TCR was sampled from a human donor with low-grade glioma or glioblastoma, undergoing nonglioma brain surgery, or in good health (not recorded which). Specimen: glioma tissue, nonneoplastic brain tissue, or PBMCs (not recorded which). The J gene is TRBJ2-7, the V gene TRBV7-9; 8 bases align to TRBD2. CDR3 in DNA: TGTGCCAGCAGCCGGGAGGGGGGAACCTACGAGCAGTACTTC. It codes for CASSREGGTYEQYF. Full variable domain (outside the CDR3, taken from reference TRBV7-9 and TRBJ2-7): DTGVSQNPRHKITKRGQNVTFRCDPISEHNRLYWYRQTLGQGPEFLTYFQNEAQLEKSRLLSDRFSAERPKGSFSTLEIQRTEQGDSAMYLCASSREGGTYEQYFGPGTRLTVT.